The rows below give T cell receptor beta chains drawn from one sample of a study of neurological immune-mediated disorders. TCRdb reanalysed the 5' RACE reads using MiXCR and keeps one entry per CDR3 protein. The sample carries approximately 20,000 distinct CDR3 sequences, 7.5% recorded once. Material for sequencing was CD8+ T cells from blood. The source is a woman younger than 45 with HTLV-1-associated myelopathy (HAM/TSP). CDR3s include the opening cysteine and the closing phenylalanine or tryptophan. D genes are given only for firm matches. Expanded clones are given a class, and other clones once, few, many or no size at all.

>TRBJ2-1|many|-|TRBV7-9
CASSFEGGDEQFF
TGTGCCAGCAGCTTTGAGGGGGGGGATGAGCAGTTCTTC
>TRBJ2-7|many|TRBD2|TRBV5-6
CASSTDLERGTYEQYF
TGTGCCAGCAGCACCGACCTAGAGCGGGGGACCTACGAGCAGTACTTC
>TRBJ1-3|-|-|TRBV5-5
CASSPWAGASGNTIYF
TGTGCCAGCAGTCCTTGGGCAGGGGCCTCTGGAAACACCATATATTTT
>TRBJ2-1|many|-|TRBV6-6
CASSYDLYEQFF
TGTGCCAGCAGTTACGACTTATATGAGCAGTTCTTC
>TRBJ1-1|many|TRBD1|TRBV4-1
CASSQYQGAATEAFF
TGCGCCAGCAGCCAATACCAGGGGGCGGCCACTGAAGCTTTCTTT
>TRBJ2-7|-|-|TRBV19
CASSMAMGLSSYEQYF
TGTGCCAGTAGTATGGCAATGGGACTCAGCTCCTACGAGCAGTACTTC
>TRBJ2-3|many|TRBD2|TRBV4-1
CASSQDPSGGFSSTDTQYF
TGCGCCAGCAGCCAAGATCCGAGCGGGGGTTTCTCTAGCACAGATACGCAGTATTTT
>TRBJ2-3|many|TRBD2|TRBV29-1
CSVPKSTSGVTDTQYF
TGCAGCGTCCCAAAGTCGACTAGCGGGGTCACAGATACGCAGTATTTT
>TRBJ1-4|many|-|TRBV2
CASLLTGEKLFF
TGTGCCAGCCTCCTAACGGGTGAAAAACTGTTTTTT
>TRBJ2-1|medium-sized|-|TRBV29-1
CSVEGVVVNEQFF
TGCAGCGTTGAAGGAGTTGTGGTCAATGAGCAGTTCTTC
>TRBJ2-7|many|TRBD1|TRBV6-5
CASRPGQGAQISSYEQYF
TGTGCCAGCAGACCCGGACAGGGGGCTCAAATTAGTTCCTACGAGCAGTACTTC
>TRBJ2-1|-|TRBD1|TRBV20-1
CSARPLAGTGPVGEQFF
TGCAGTGCTAGACCTCTCGCTGGGACAGGGCCGGTGGGTGAGCAGTTCTTC
>TRBJ1-2|few|-|TRBV20-1
CSARTDMGAGYNF
TGCAGTGCTAGAACGGATATGGGGGCTGGATACAACTTC
>TRBJ1-2|many|TRBD1|TRBV29-1
CSVTGTGGYTF
TGCAGCGTAACCGGGACAGGGGGCTACACCTTC
>TRBJ2-7|many|-|TRBV3-1
CASSQGLGTYEQYF
TGTGCCAGCAGCCAAGGGCTAGGGACCTACGAGCAGTACTTC
>TRBJ1-6|many|-|TRBV20-1
CSAGGSSSPLHF
TGCAGTGCGGGGGGGTCCTCTTCACCCCTCCACTTT
>TRBJ1-1|many|TRBD1|TRBV3-1
CASSHHPGQGYGTEAFF
TGTGCCAGCAGCCACCATCCGGGACAGGGATACGGAACTGAAGCTTTCTTT
>TRBJ1-1|many|-|TRBV5-1
CASSLESGEAFF
TGCGCCAGCAGCTTGGAGTCGGGGGAAGCTTTCTTT
>TRBJ2-7|many|-|TRBV5-1
CASSLGVSDSYEQYF
TGCGCCAGCAGCTTGGGGGTCAGTGACTCCTACGAGCAGTACTTC
>TRBJ1-1|many|TRBD1|TRBV20-1
CSAPGTGVTEAFF
TGCAGTGCCCCCGGGACAGGGGTGACTGAAGCTTTCTTT
>TRBJ1-5|many|-|TRBV6-5
CASSETGNQPQHF
TGTGCCAGCAGCGAGACGGGAAATCAGCCCCAGCATTTT
>TRBJ2-7|many|-|TRBV5-1
CASSWGGRQYF
TGCGCCAGCAGCTGGGGTGGGAGGCAGTACTTC
>TRBJ1-1|many|-|TRBV27
CASSLSQGITEAFF
TGTGCCAGCAGTCTGTCTCAGGGGATCACTGAAGCTTTCTTT
>TRBJ1-1|many|TRBD1|TRBV20-1
CSANPEGQANTEAFF
TGCAGTGCCAACCCGGAGGGACAGGCGAACACTGAAGCTTTCTTT
>TRBJ2-1|many|-|TRBV27
CASSPLGDYNEQFF
TGTGCCAGCAGCCCCCTAGGGGACTACAATGAGCAGTTCTTC
>TRBJ2-7|-|TRBD1|TRBV4-1
CASSQGQGHEQYF
TGCGCCAGCAGCCAAGGACAGGGGCACGAGCAGTACTTC
>TRBJ2-1|many|-|TRBV29-1
CSVEESYNEQFF
TGCAGCGTTGAAGAATCCTACAATGAGCAGTTCTTC
>TRBJ2-7|few|-|TRBV20-1
CSAREDRWRAHEQYF
TGCAGTGCTAGAGAAGACAGGTGGCGGGCCCACGAGCAGTACTTC
>TRBJ1-4|many|-|TRBV11-2
CASSPGPNEKLFF
TGTGCCAGCAGCCCCGGTCCTAATGAAAAACTGTTTTTT
>TRBJ2-3|many|-|TRBV6-2/TRBV6-3
CASIASWSADTQYF
TGTGCCAGCATAGCTAGCTGGTCGGCGGATACGCAGTATTTT
>TRBJ1-2|many|-|TRBV5-6
CASTEDRLRGAYGYTF
TGTGCCAGCACCGAAGACAGGCTAAGGGGGGCCTATGGCTACACCTTC
>TRBJ1-1|many|TRBD1|TRBV2
CASSAGTGFGWLAFF
TGTGCCAGCAGTGCCGGGACAGGGTTCGGTTGGCTGGCTTTCTTT
>TRBJ2-7|many|-|TRBV7-9
CASSSTGYEQYF
TGTGCCAGCAGCTCCACAGGATACGAGCAGTACTTC
>TRBJ1-3|large|-|TRBV15
CATSRGGSSGNTIYF
TGTGCCACCAGCAGAGGAGGGAGCTCTGGAAACACCATATATTTT
>TRBJ1-1|many|TRBD1|TRBV2
CASNKGQGATEAFF
TGTGCCAGCAATAAAGGACAGGGTGCCACTGAAGCTTTCTTT
>TRBJ2-7|many|-|TRBV14
CASSQLTRGEQYF
TGTGCCAGCAGCCAACTTACTCGGGGCGAGCAGTACTTC
>TRBJ2-1|many|TRBD2|TRBV2
CASGAGVNEQFF
TGTGCCAGCGGTGCGGGGGTCAATGAGCAGTTCTTC
>TRBJ2-1|many|TRBD2|TRBV6-5
CASSISGGGEFF
TGTGCCAGCAGTATTAGCGGGGGAGGGGAGTTCTTC
>TRBJ1-5|-|-|TRBV14
CASSPDSNQPQPF
TGTGCTAGCAGCCCCGATAGCAATCAGCCCCAGCCTTTT
>TRBJ2-1|many|-|TRBV7-9
CASSSSNSEVSYNEQFF
TGTGCCAGCAGCTCATCTAATAGCGAGGTATCCTACAATGAGCAGTTCTTC
>TRBJ1-2|many|TRBD1|TRBV29-1
CSVDLGQGDYGYTF
TGCAGCGTTGACCTCGGACAGGGTGACTATGGCTACACCTTC
>TRBJ1-4|many|TRBD1|TRBV5-1
CASSLEGTGRAANEKLFF
TGCGCCAGCAGCTTGGAAGGGACAGGGCGGGCAGCCAATGAAAAACTGTTTTTT
>TRBJ1-1|many|-|TRBV30
CALAGLLNTEAFF
TGTGCCTTGGCGGGGCTCCTGAACACTGAAGCTTTCTTT
>TRBJ2-3|many|TRBD2|TRBV20-1
CSAATGLGGSTDTQYF
TGCAGTGCCGCTACCGGACTAGGCGGGAGCACAGATACGCAGTATTTT
>TRBJ2-2|once|-|TRBV11-3
CASSWGIGTEELFF
TGTGCCAGCAGCTGGGGAATTGGGACCGAGGAGCTGTTTTTT
>TRBJ2-1|many|-|TRBV19
CASSMGALGEQFF
TGTGCCAGTAGTATGGGGGCCTTGGGTGAGCAGTTCTTC
>TRBJ2-3|many|-|TRBV4-2
CASSQDPTGGTDTQYF
TGTGCCAGCAGCCAAGATCCGACCGGGGGCACAGATACGCAGTATTTT
>TRBJ1-2|many|-|TRBV30
CAWTENYGYTF
TGTGCCTGGACAGAAAACTATGGCTACACCTTC
>TRBJ2-1|medium-sized|TRBD2|TRBV6-4
CASSDSRGGAAEQFF
TGTGCCAGCAGTGACTCTCGCGGGGGGGCCGCTGAGCAGTTCTTC
>TRBJ1-1|-|-|TRBV10-3
CAISESDTMNTEAFF
TGTGCCATCAGTGAGTCGGATACGATGAACACTGAAGCTTTCTTT
>TRBJ1-1|many|TRBD1|TRBV20-1
CSARDPGQSRNTEAFF
TGCAGTGCTAGAGATCCGGGACAGTCAAGGAACACTGAAGCTTTCTTT